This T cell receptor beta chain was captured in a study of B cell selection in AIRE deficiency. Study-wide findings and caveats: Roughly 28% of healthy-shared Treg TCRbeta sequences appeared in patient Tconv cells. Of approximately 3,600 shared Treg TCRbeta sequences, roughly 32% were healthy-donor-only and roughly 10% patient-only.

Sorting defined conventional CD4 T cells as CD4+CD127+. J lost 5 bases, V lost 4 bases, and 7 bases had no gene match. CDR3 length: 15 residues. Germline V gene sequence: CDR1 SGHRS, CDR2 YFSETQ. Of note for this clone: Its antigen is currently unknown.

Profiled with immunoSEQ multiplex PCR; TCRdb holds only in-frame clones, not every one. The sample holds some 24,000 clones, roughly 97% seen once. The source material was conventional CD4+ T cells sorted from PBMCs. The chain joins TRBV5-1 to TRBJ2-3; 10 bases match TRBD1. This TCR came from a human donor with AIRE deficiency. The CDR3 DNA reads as TGCGCCAGCAGCATCGGGACAGGGGTGAGAGATACGCAGTATTTT. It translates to CASSIGTGVRDTQYF.